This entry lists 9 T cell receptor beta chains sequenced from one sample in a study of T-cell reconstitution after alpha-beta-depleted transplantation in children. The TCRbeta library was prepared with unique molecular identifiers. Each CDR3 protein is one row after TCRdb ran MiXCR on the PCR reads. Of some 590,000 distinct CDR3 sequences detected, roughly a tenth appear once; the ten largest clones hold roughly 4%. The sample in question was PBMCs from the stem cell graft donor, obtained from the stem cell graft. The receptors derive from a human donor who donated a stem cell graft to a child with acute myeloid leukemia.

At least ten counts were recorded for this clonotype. The chain's CDR3 is CATSRDQLQETQYF. CDR3 coding DNA: TGTGCCACCAGCAGAGATCAGCTACAAGAGACCCAGTACTTC. The rearrangement joins TRBV15 to TRBJ2-5; D is ambiguous. The length of the CDR3 is 14 residues. Trimming took 0 bases from V and 2 from J, leaving 7 bases between them. The germline V gene has CDR1 LNHNV and CDR2 YYDKDF (reference sequence).

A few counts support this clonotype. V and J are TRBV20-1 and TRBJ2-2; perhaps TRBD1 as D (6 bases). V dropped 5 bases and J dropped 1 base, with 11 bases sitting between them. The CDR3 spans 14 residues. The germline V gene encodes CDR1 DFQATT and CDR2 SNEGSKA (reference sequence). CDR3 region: CSALRQVNTGELFF. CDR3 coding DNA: TGCAGTGCTCTTCGACAGGTGAACACCGGGGAGCTGTTTTTT.

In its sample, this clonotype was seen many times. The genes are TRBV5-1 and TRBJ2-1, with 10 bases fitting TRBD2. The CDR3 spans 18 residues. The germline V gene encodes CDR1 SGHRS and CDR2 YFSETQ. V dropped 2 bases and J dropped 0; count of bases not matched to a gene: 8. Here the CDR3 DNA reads TGCGCCAGCAGCTTTTTTGGAGGACTAGCGGTCTCCTACAATGAGCAGTTCTTC. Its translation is CASSFFGGLAVSYNEQFF.

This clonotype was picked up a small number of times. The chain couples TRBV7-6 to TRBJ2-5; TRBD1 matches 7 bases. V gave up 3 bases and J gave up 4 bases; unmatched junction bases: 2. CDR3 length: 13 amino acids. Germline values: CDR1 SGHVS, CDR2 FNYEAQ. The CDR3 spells CASSFYRGETQYF. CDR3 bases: TGTGCCAGCAGCTTCTACAGGGGAGAGACCCAGTACTTC.

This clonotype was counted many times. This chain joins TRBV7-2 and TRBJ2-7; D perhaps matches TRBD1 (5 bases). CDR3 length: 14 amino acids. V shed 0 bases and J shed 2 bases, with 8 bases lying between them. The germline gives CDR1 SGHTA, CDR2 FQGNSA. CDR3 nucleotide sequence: TGTGCCAGCAGCTTAGCAGGGGTCACCTACGAGCAGTACTTC. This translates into CASSLAGVTYEQYF.

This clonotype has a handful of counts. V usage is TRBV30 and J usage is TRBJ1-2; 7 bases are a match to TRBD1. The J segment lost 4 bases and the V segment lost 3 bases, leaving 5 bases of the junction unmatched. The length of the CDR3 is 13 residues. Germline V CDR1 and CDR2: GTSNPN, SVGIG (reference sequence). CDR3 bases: TGTGCCTGGAGGGGACAGTATCTCTATGGCTACACCTTC. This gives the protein CAWRGQYLYGYTF.

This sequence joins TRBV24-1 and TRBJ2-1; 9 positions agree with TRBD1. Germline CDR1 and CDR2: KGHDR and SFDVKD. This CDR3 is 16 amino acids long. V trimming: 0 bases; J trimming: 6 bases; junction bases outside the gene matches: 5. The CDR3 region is CATSDLGDRAGNEQFF. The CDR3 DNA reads TGTGCCACCAGTGATTTGGGGGACAGGGCTGGCAATGAGCAGTTCTTC.

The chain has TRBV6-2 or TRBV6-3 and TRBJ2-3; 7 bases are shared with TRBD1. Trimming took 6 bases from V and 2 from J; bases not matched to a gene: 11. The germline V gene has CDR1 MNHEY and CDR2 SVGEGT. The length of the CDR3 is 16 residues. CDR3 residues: CASRRNAGGVTDTQYF. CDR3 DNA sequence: TGTGCCAGCAGGAGAAACGCAGGGGGAGTCACAGATACGCAGTATTTT.

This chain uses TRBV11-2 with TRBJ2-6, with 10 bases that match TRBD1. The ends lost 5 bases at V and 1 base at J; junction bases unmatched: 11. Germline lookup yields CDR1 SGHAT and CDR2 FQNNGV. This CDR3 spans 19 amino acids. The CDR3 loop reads CASSKRLGQGRSGANVLTF. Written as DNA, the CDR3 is TGTGCCAGCAGCAAAAGGCTGGGACAGGGGAGGTCTGGGGCCAACGTCCTGACTTTC.